One sample yielded the 28 T cell receptor beta chains listed below, sequenced in a study of pediatric ulcerative colitis. Here immunoSEQ multiplex PCR was the method, and the copy in TCRdb shows in-frame clones only, minus some. The sample consists of about 5,800 clones, just under 90% of them appearing once. The sample comprised blood. These TCRs come from a girl aged 10-17 years who was a control in a study of pediatric ulcerative colitis.

CDR3 in amino acids: CATRRGSSYNEQFF. CDR3 in DNA: TGTGCCACTAGGAGGGGTTCCTCCTACAATGAGCAGTTCTTC. V is TRBV2 and J is TRBJ2-1; a weak D match, TRBD2 (6 bases). The CDR3 totals 14 residues. V was clipped by 10 bases and J by 0 bases, with 13 bases between them. Germline V lookup: CDR1 SNHLY, CDR2 FYNNEI.

The rearrangement links TRBV28 to TRBJ1-4; D is unclear. CDR1 is MDHEN and CDR2 is SYDVKM in the germline V gene. The CDR3 loop spans 12 amino acids. Trimming removed 2 bases at V and 7 bases at J, with 5 bases between. DNA for the CDR3: TGTGCCAGCAGTTTAAACAGTGAAAAACTGTTTTTT. Translating it yields CASSLNSEKLFF.

A single count supports this clone. CDR3 DNA: TGTGCCAGCAGCCTTGGCCTATTTAATGAAAAACTGTTTTTT. This codes for CASSLGLFNEKLFF. The chain couples TRBV7-6 to TRBJ1-4; unclear D gene. Trimming removed 5 bases at V and 4 bases at J, with 11 bases between. The CDR3 is 14 residues long. Germline V CDR1 and CDR2: SGHVS, FNYEAQ.

V is TRBV6-5 and J is TRBJ2-1; 7 bases map to TRBD2. This CDR3 is 16 amino acids long. The germline V gene has CDR1 MNHEY and CDR2 SVGAGI. The J segment lost 7 bases and the V segment lost 2 bases, leaving 11 bases of the junction unmatched. This chain's CDR3 is CASSYRLAGEGNEQFF. The CDR3 bases are TGTGCCAGCAGTTACAGGCTGGCGGGAGAGGGTAATGAGCAGTTCTTC.

This clone appeared a single time. The chain links TRBV19 to TRBJ2-3; 10 nucleotides line up with TRBD2. CDR3 length: 15 residues. The germline gives CDR1 LNHDA, CDR2 SQIVND (reference sequence). V trimming: 6 bases; J trimming: 2 bases; junction bases outside the gene matches: 5. CDR3 region: CASSTLAGFTDTQYF. CDR3 in DNA: TGTGCCAGTAGCACACTAGCGGGGTTCACAGATACGCAGTATTTT.

In its sample, this clone was seen once. CDR3 protein: CASTTGTQETQYF. The CDR3 DNA follows: TGTGCCAGCACCACAGGGACCCAAGAGACCCAGTACTTC. V usage is TRBV6-5 and J usage is TRBJ2-5; tentatively, D is TRBD1 (6 bases). The V and J ends lost 7 bases and 1 base respectively, with 10 bases between them. Germline V gene lookup returns CDR1 MNHEY and CDR2 SVGAGI. This CDR3 has 13 amino acids.

In regard to this clone: An end of the junction differs from the germline gene, which may be a read error. This rearrangement joins TRBV2 to TRBJ1-3, with TRBD1 identical over 7 bases. CDR1 and CDR2 from the germline V gene are SNHLY and FYNNEI. CDR3 length: 16 residues. The CDR3 reads CASSGTGDFSGNTVYF. As DNA, the CDR3 is TGTGCCAGCAGCGGTACAGGGGACTTCTCTGGAAACACCGTATATTTT.

The chain couples TRBV28 to TRBJ1-5; D possibly corresponds to TRBD1 (6 bases). The V and J ends lost 2 bases and 2 bases respectively, with 7 bases between them. The CDR3 runs 14 residues. Germline V lookup: CDR1 MDHEN, CDR2 SYDVKM. CDR3 in amino acids: CASSLGGRNQPQHF. CDR3 bases: TGTGCCAGCAGTTTAGGGGGGCGCAATCAGCCCCAGCATTTT.

The chain is built from TRBV28 and TRBJ2-7; D possibly corresponds to TRBD2 (7 bases). V lost 5 bases and J lost 6, with 20 bases in between. CDR3 length: 15 residues. CDR1 and CDR2 from the germline V gene are MDHEN and SYDVKM. The CDR3 protein is CASSPPGAGVVEQYF. CDR3 bases: TGTGCCAGCAGTCCCCCAGGGGCGGGAGTAGTCGAGCAGTACTTC.

The chain joins TRBV5-1 to TRBJ2-1, with D unclear. V dropped 0 bases and J dropped 5 bases, with 0 bases sitting between them. The length of the CDR3 is 11 residues. Germline-derived CDR1 and CDR2 are SGHRS and YFSETQ. The CDR3 nucleotides read TGCGCCAGCAGCTTGGACAATGAGCAGTTCTTC. Its translation is CASSLDNEQFF. Full variable domain (rest looked up from reference TRBV5-1 and TRBJ2-1): KAGVTQTPRYLIKTRGQQVTLSCSPISGHRSVSWYQQTPGQGLQFLFEYFSETQRNKGNFPGRFSGRQFSNSRSEMNVSTLELGDSALYLCASSLDNEQFFGPGTRLTVL.

This clone was counted a single time. The chain couples TRBV19 to TRBJ2-7; D gene ambiguous. Trimming took 8 bases from V and 2 from J, leaving 16 bases between them. The CDR3 loop spans 14 amino acids. Germline V lookup: CDR1 LNHDA, CDR2 SQIVND (reference sequence). For the CDR3, the DNA is TGTGCCAGTCGCCGGGCCTACGGCCCCTACGAGCAGTACTTC. The encoded protein is CASRRAYGPYEQYF.

The chain joins TRBV28 to TRBJ2-2; D gene uncertain. The V end was cut by 3 bases, the J end by 5 bases, with 10 bases between. Per germline, CDR1 MDHEN and CDR2 SYDVKM. This CDR3 has 14 amino acids. The CDR3 DNA follows: TGTGCCAGCAGTTTGTACAGCCATACCGGGGAGCTGTTTTTT. This sequence encodes CASSLYSHTGELFF.

The rearrangement links TRBV6-9 to TRBJ2-7, with 12 bases lining up with TRBD2. CDR1 and CDR2 from the germline V gene are MNHGY and SVAAGI. The CDR3 covers 15 residues. The trim removed 3 bases at V and 3 bases at J, leaving 3 bases unmatched. CDR3 in DNA: TGTGCCAGCAGTTACTCGACTAGCGGGAGCTACGAGCAGTACTTC. Amino acids: CASSYSTSGSYEQYF.

The rearrangement links TRBV5-1 to TRBJ1-1; 9 nucleotides line up with TRBD1. V was clipped by 4 bases and J by 4 bases; unmatched bases: 8. CDR3 length: 15 amino acids. Germline V gives CDR1 SGHRS, CDR2 YFSETQ. The CDR3 bases are TGCGCCAGCAGCCTAGGACAGGGGCGAGCCACTGAAGCTTTCTTT. This codes for CASSLGQGRATEAFF.

Turning to this clone: A junction boundary mismatches the germline segment, possibly from a read error. The chain combines TRBV20-1 with TRBJ1-2; D gene uncertain. The germline V gene encodes CDR1 DFQATT and CDR2 SNEGSKA (reference sequence). The CDR3 extends over 8 amino acids. In DNA, the CDR3 is TGCAGTGCAGCCAGGACCGCCTTT. Protein: CSAARTAF.

This chain links TRBV9 with TRBJ2-5; 14 nucleotides match TRBD2. V dropped 2 bases and J dropped 4; count of bases not matched to a gene: 4. The CDR3 consists of 16 residues. Germline loops: CDR1 SGDLS, CDR2 YYNGEE. The CDR3 DNA follows: TGTGCCAGCAGCGTGACTAGCGGGAGGGCGAGAGAGACCCAGTACTTC. Amino acid sequence: CASSVTSGRARETQYF.

This rearrangement joins TRBV6-1 to TRBJ2-5, with 11 bases that match TRBD2. Trimming cost V 6 bases and J 4 bases; bases outside gene matches: 1. The germline gives CDR1 MNHNS, CDR2 SASEGT. The CDR3 totals 13 residues. CDR3 residues: CASSTSGRETQYF. DNA of the CDR3: TGTGCCAGCAGCACTAGCGGGAGAGAGACCCAGTACTTC.

This rearrangement joins TRBV4-3 to TRBJ2-1; 8 bases line up with TRBD2. CDR1 and CDR2 from the germline V gene are LGHNA and YSLEER. The CDR3 extends over 15 amino acids. V shed 5 bases, J shed 6 bases, and the junction held 9 bases outside the gene matches. DNA for the CDR3: TGCGCCAGCAGCTGGAGCGGGAGTCACGGCAATGAGCAGTTCTTC. Its translation is CASSWSGSHGNEQFF.

Only a few counts were recorded for this clone. The chain is built from TRBV19 and TRBJ1-2, with 9 bases that match TRBD1. The CDR3 sequence is 16 residues long. Germline loops: CDR1 LNHDA, CDR2 SQIVND (reference sequence). V shed 3 bases and J 7 bases; nucleotides not matched to a gene: 12. The CDR3 loop reads CASSIWGQGTYRGYTF. In DNA, the CDR3 is TGTGCCAGTAGTATTTGGGGACAGGGAACTTACCGTGGCTACACCTTC.

J is TRBJ2-7 and V is TRBV9; the match to TRBD1 covers 10 bases. Germline CDR1 is SGDLS and CDR2 is YYNGEE. The junction had 8 bases not matched to a gene; V was cut back by 2 bases and J by 6 bases. This CDR3 has 15 residues. CDR3 nucleotide sequence: TGTGCCAGCAGCGTCTACGACAGGGGGCGAGGCGAGCAGTACTTC. Encoded protein: CASSVYDRGRGEQYF.

The rearrangement joins TRBV5-1 to TRBJ2-1; TRBD2 aligns across 7 bases. J gave up 8 bases and V 3 bases, and 17 bases lay outside the gene matches. Germline CDR1 reads SGHRS; CDR2 reads YFSETQ. CDR3 length equals 17 residues. For the CDR3, the DNA is TGCGCCAGCAGCTGCCCCTGTGGGGGAGGGCCGGGGGATGAGCAGTTCTTC. It translates to CASSCPCGGGPGDEQFF.

The V gene is TRBV4-2, the J gene TRBJ1-4; no clear D gene. Between the trimmed V and J ends, which lost 1 base and 0 bases, there was a span of 6 bases. Germline V CDR1 and CDR2: LGHNA, YNFKEQ. The CDR3 extends over 15 amino acids. The DNA of the CDR3 is TGTGCCAGCAGCCAAGCGGCGTCAACTAATGAAAAACTGTTTTTT. It translates to CASSQAASTNEKLFF.

The rearrangement links TRBV6-5 to TRBJ1-1; a weak D match, TRBD1 (5 bases). The V end lost 8 bases, the J end lost 3 bases, and 13 bases lay between the germline ends. CDR1 MNHEY and CDR2 SVGAGI come from the germline V gene. This CDR3 is 13 amino acids long. As DNA, the CDR3 is TGTGCCAGCGGGCCCGGACAAGACACTGAAGCTTTCTTT. It specifies CASGPGQDTEAFF.

The V gene is TRBV7-9, the J gene TRBJ1-5, with a tentative D call TRBD1 (6 bases). V dropped 5 bases and J dropped 7 bases, with 9 bases sitting between them. Per germline, CDR1 SEHNR and CDR2 FQNEAQ (reference sequence). This CDR3 has 12 residues. CDR3 sequence (DNA): TGTGCCAGCAGCCCAGGGGACCAGCCCCAGCATTTT. This gives the protein CASSPGDQPQHF.

The chain uses TRBV15 and TRBJ2-1; 8 nucleotides line up with TRBD2. The germline V gene encodes CDR1 LNHNV and CDR2 YYDKDF (reference sequence). The CDR3 runs 16 residues. V lost 6 bases, J lost 0 bases, and 7 bases stayed unmatched. The CDR3 nucleotides read TGTGCCACCAGTCTTCGCGGGGGGCCCTCCTACAATGAGCAGTTCTTC. This codes for CATSLRGGPSYNEQFF.

The chain employs TRBV11-2 and TRBJ2-7; 13 bases line up with TRBD2. The CDR3 has 16 residues. J was trimmed by 0 bases and V by 5 bases; bases with no gene match: 4. Germline V lookup: CDR1 SGHAT, CDR2 FQNNGV. CDR3 in amino acids: CASSPWTSGSSYEQYF. The CDR3 DNA follows: TGTGCCAGCAGCCCCTGGACTAGCGGGAGCTCCTACGAGCAGTACTTC.

The V gene is TRBV9, the J gene TRBJ2-5, with 8 bases fitting TRBD1. After removal of 7 bases from V and 1 base from J, the junction contained 3 bases not matched to a gene. CDR1 and CDR2 from the germline V gene are SGDLS and YYNGEE. This CDR3 has 13 amino acids. The CDR3 loop reads CASGQGAQETQYF. For the CDR3, the DNA is TGTGCCAGCGGCCAGGGGGCCCAAGAGACCCAGTACTTC.

The rearrangement joins TRBV6-4 to TRBJ2-1; D possibly corresponds to TRBD1 (6 bases). V was trimmed by 3 bases and J by 0 bases, leaving 6 bases between them. CDR3 length equals 14 residues. Germline assignment: CDR1 MRHNA and CDR2 SNTAGT. CDR3 DNA: TGTGCCAGCAGTGAGGACAGCTCCTACAATGAGCAGTTCTTC. Residues: CASSEDSSYNEQFF.